This TCR beta chain came from a study of blood T cell repertoires in COVID-19. Study information: The study drew acute and convalescent COVID-19 samples from the United States, Italy and Spain. Sources were T cells, B-cell-depleted T cells, or PBMCs; the material itself was cDNA or gDNA.

Per the original methods: Quantification of nucleated cells was approximated via reference gene primer amplification. The data were produced by immunoSEQ multiplex PCR, yet TCRdb's version contains in-frame clones alone and is incomplete. From that table come the V and J calls and clone size; the DNA was used to work out D and trimming. Found here are 120,000 to 150,000 clones, 89% of them singletons; the top ten hold around 1.6%. The trim removed 0 bases at V and 6 bases at J, leaving 15 bases unmatched. CDR1 and CDR2 from the germline V gene are SGDLS and YYNGEE. CDR3 length: 18 residues. This chain connects TRBV9 to TRBJ2-3; 8 bases fit TRBD2. The clonotype was recovered from a human donor in a cohort sampled during active COVID-19. The source material was peripheral blood. Here the CDR3 DNA reads TGTGCCAGCAGCGTAGCTACAACTAGCGGATTCCGCGGGGATACGCAGTATTTT. Encoded protein: CASSVATTSGFRGDTQYF.